This is a list of T cell receptor beta chains from one sample in a study of blood T cell repertoires in COVID-19. The table came from immunoSEQ multiplex PCR; TCRdb's copy has only in-frame clones and leaves some out. This table has 100,000 to 150,000 clones, about 70% appearing once. The sequenced sample consisted of peripheral blood. The receptors shown here come from a woman between 65 and 79 years old with acute or convalescent COVID-19. CDR3s include the opening cysteine and the closing phenylalanine or tryptophan. Each record gives: CDR3 DNA, CDR3 protein, D gene, V gene, J gene, clone size, CDR3 length. The D gene is left open where the match is weak. Size tells how often a clone was seen (once, few, many) or the class of an expanded clone, and some rows leave it out.

CDR3 DNA: TGTGCCAGCAGTACATATGGAAGGGGTATGGGGGACAGACTTAACTATGGCTACACCTTC
CDR3 protein: CASSTYGRGMGDRLNYGYTF
D gene: TRBD1
V gene: TRBV27
J gene: TRBJ1-2
clone size: few
CDR3 length: 20

CDR3 DNA: TGTGCCAGCAGTTTAAGGGTGACTAGCGGGAGCACGAACACCGGGGAGCTGTTTTTT
CDR3 protein: CASSLRVTSGSTNTGELFF
D gene: TRBD2
V gene: TRBV27
J gene: TRBJ2-2
clone size: .
CDR3 length: 19

CDR3 DNA: TGTGCCAGCAGTTCCAGGGCGGCAGGCAATGAAAAACTGTTTTTT
CDR3 protein: CASSSRAAGNEKLFF
D gene: .
V gene: TRBV27
J gene: TRBJ1-4
clone size: .
CDR3 length: 15

CDR3 DNA: TGCGCCAGCAGCTCGGAACAGGGGTTCGGGAACACTGAAGCTTTCTTT
CDR3 protein: CASSSEQGFGNTEAFF
D gene: TRBD1
V gene: TRBV5-1
J gene: TRBJ1-1
clone size: .
CDR3 length: 16

CDR3 DNA: TGTGCCAGCAGTTATTTCAGGGGCGATCAGCCCCAGCATTTT
CDR3 protein: CASSYFRGDQPQHF
D gene: .
V gene: TRBV6-5
J gene: TRBJ1-5
clone size: once
CDR3 length: 14

CDR3 DNA: TGTGCCAGCAGCCCATGGGGGGGAGAGGCGGCTTTCTTT
CDR3 protein: CASSPWGGEAAFF
D gene: .
V gene: TRBV7-9
J gene: TRBJ1-1
clone size: .
CDR3 length: 13

CDR3 DNA: TGTGCCAGCAGCCCGCGTAGGATCACAGGGTATTCTGAAGAGACCCAGTACTTC
CDR3 protein: CASSPRRITGYSEETQYF
D gene: .
V gene: TRBV11-2
J gene: TRBJ2-5
clone size: .
CDR3 length: 18

CDR3 DNA: TGCGCCAGCAGCCAAGAAAGAGGACAGGGCCCGAACACTGAAGCTTTCTTT
CDR3 protein: CASSQERGQGPNTEAFF
D gene: TRBD1
V gene: TRBV4-1
J gene: TRBJ1-1
clone size: .
CDR3 length: 17

CDR3 DNA: TGCGCCAGCAGCCAAGATATAAGCCCTGGGGCCAACGTCCTGACTTTC
CDR3 protein: CASSQDISPGANVLTF
D gene: .
V gene: TRBV4-1
J gene: TRBJ2-6
clone size: .
CDR3 length: 16

CDR3 DNA: TGTGCCATCAGTGAGTCGATACTAGCGGGACAGACCCAGTACTTC
CDR3 protein: CAISESILAGQTQYF
D gene: TRBD2
V gene: TRBV10-3
J gene: TRBJ2-5
clone size: .
CDR3 length: 15

CDR3 DNA: TGCGCCAGCAGTGCCCCTCCGGGGGGGGCGAGCACCGGGGAGCTGTTTTTT
CDR3 protein: CASSAPPGGASTGELFF
D gene: TRBD2
V gene: TRBV10-2
J gene: TRBJ2-2
clone size: .
CDR3 length: 17

CDR3 DNA: TGTGCCAGCAGCTTAAGACAGGGTCAAATTGGGAACACTGAAGCTTTCTTT
CDR3 protein: CASSLRQGQIGNTEAFF
D gene: TRBD1
V gene: TRBV11-2
J gene: TRBJ1-1
clone size: many
CDR3 length: 17

CDR3 DNA: TGTGCCTGGAGTGTACGTGCTCGGGGACTCTCTGGGGCCAACGTCCTGACTTTC
CDR3 protein: CAWSVRARGLSGANVLTF
D gene: .
V gene: TRBV30
J gene: TRBJ2-6
clone size: .
CDR3 length: 18

CDR3 DNA: TGTGCCAGCAGCTTTACAGGGGGCGGTTATAATTCACCCCTCCACTTT
CDR3 protein: CASSFTGGGYNSPLHF
D gene: TRBD1
V gene: TRBV5-5
J gene: TRBJ1-6
clone size: .
CDR3 length: 16

CDR3 DNA: TGTGCTAGTGGTCCCCCGGGACTAGCGAGTGAGCAGTACTTC
CDR3 protein: CASGPPGLASEQYF
D gene: TRBD2
V gene: TRBV12-5
J gene: TRBJ2-7
clone size: .
CDR3 length: 14

CDR3 DNA: TGCGCCAGCAGCCAAGAGGCTGCCCAAGGGACTAGCGGCTACGAGCAGTACTTC
CDR3 protein: CASSQEAAQGTSGYEQYF
D gene: TRBD2
V gene: TRBV4-1
J gene: TRBJ2-7
clone size: once
CDR3 length: 18

CDR3 DNA: TGTGCCAGCAGCAAGCTGGTGGGACTAGGCCAAGAGACCCAGTACTTC
CDR3 protein: CASSKLVGLGQETQYF
D gene: TRBD2
V gene: TRBV11-2
J gene: TRBJ2-5
clone size: .
CDR3 length: 16

CDR3 DNA: TGTGCGTGGGACAGGGGGAATCCACCCCTCCACTTT
CDR3 protein: CAWDRGNPPLHF
D gene: TRBD1
V gene: TRBV30
J gene: TRBJ1-6
clone size: medium-sized
CDR3 length: 12

CDR3 DNA: TGTGCCAGCAGTTTAACGGGTGTCGGTCACGAGCAGTACTTC
CDR3 protein: CASSLTGVGHEQYF
D gene: .
V gene: TRBV27
J gene: TRBJ2-7
clone size: .
CDR3 length: 14

CDR3 DNA: TGCGCCAGCAGCTCTCAACTAAAGGGGGCTAGCACAGATACGCAGTATTTT
CDR3 protein: CASSSQLKGASTDTQYF
D gene: TRBD1
V gene: TRBV4-1
J gene: TRBJ2-3
clone size: .
CDR3 length: 17

CDR3 DNA: TGTGCCAGCAGCTGGGGCAGGGGTTCCTACGAGCAGTACTTC
CDR3 protein: CASSWGRGSYEQYF
D gene: .
V gene: TRBV5-6
J gene: TRBJ2-7
clone size: .
CDR3 length: 14

CDR3 DNA: TGTGCCTGGAGTCCCCGAGCCGATGAGCAGTTCTTC
CDR3 protein: CAWSPRADEQFF
D gene: .
V gene: TRBV30
J gene: TRBJ2-1
clone size: .
CDR3 length: 12

CDR3 DNA: TGTGCCAGCAGTCCGTCCGGGACAGGGGCCTCACCCCTCCACTTT
CDR3 protein: CASSPSGTGASPLHF
D gene: TRBD1
V gene: TRBV6-5
J gene: TRBJ1-6
clone size: .
CDR3 length: 15

CDR3 DNA: TGTGCCAGCAGCCGGAACAGGGGGCGGAACACTGAAGCTTTCTTT
CDR3 protein: CASSRNRGRNTEAFF
D gene: TRBD1
V gene: TRBV7-9
J gene: TRBJ1-1
clone size: few
CDR3 length: 15

CDR3 DNA: TGTGCCAGCAGCCAAGGGAGGGTCTATGGCTACACCTTC
CDR3 protein: CASSQGRVYGYTF
D gene: .
V gene: TRBV4-2
J gene: TRBJ1-2
clone size: few
CDR3 length: 13

CDR3 DNA: TGTGCCAGCAGCTTAGCCAACCCCTTACAGGGGAGGTATGGCTACACCTTC
CDR3 protein: CASSLANPLQGRYGYTF
D gene: TRBD1
V gene: TRBV7-9
J gene: TRBJ1-2
clone size: .
CDR3 length: 17

CDR3 DNA: TGCAGCGTTGAAGATCCAGGGGACAATTGGTATTTT
CDR3 protein: CSVEDPGDNWYF
D gene: .
V gene: TRBV29-1
J gene: TRBJ1-1
clone size: few
CDR3 length: 12

CDR3 DNA: TGCGCCAGCAGCCAAGGAGGGGGCACCGGGGAGCTGTTTTTT
CDR3 protein: CASSQGGGTGELFF
D gene: .
V gene: TRBV4-3
J gene: TRBJ2-2
clone size: many
CDR3 length: 14

CDR3 DNA: TGCGCCAGCAGCTCTAACCTACAGGGTGGTACTGAAGCTTTCTTT
CDR3 protein: CASSSNLQGGTEAFF
D gene: .
V gene: TRBV5-1
J gene: TRBJ1-1
clone size: once
CDR3 length: 15

CDR3 DNA: TGTGCTAGTGGTTTGGTACTCGGGACAGGCGGGTATAGCAATCAGCCCCAGCATTTT
CDR3 protein: CASGLVLGTGGYSNQPQHF
D gene: TRBD1
V gene: TRBV12-5
J gene: TRBJ1-5
clone size: .
CDR3 length: 19

CDR3 DNA: TGTGCCAGCAGCGTGGGGACAGGGACCACTGAAGCTTTCTTT
CDR3 protein: CASSVGTGTTEAFF
D gene: TRBD1
V gene: TRBV9
J gene: TRBJ1-1
clone size: .
CDR3 length: 14

CDR3 DNA: TGTGCCAGCAGCTTAAAGCCCGTCATTGGAGGCACTGAAGCTTTCTTT
CDR3 protein: CASSLKPVIGGTEAFF
D gene: .
V gene: TRBV7-2
J gene: TRBJ1-1
clone size: .
CDR3 length: 16

CDR3 DNA: TGTGCCAGCAGCCCACGGACAGAAACGCAGTATTTT
CDR3 protein: CASSPRTETQYF
D gene: .
V gene: TRBV6-5
J gene: TRBJ2-3
clone size: .
CDR3 length: 12

CDR3 DNA: TGTGCCAGTAGTCCGGGAGTAAGCTCCTACAATGAGCAGTTCTTC
CDR3 protein: CASSPGVSSYNEQFF
D gene: .
V gene: TRBV19
J gene: TRBJ2-1
clone size: .
CDR3 length: 15

CDR3 DNA: TGTGCCAGTAGTATAGAAGAGGGACAGAACTTCTACGAGCAGTACTTC
CDR3 protein: CASSIEEGQNFYEQYF
D gene: TRBD1
V gene: TRBV19
J gene: TRBJ2-7
clone size: .
CDR3 length: 16

CDR3 DNA: TGTGCCAGCAGCCTTTCCACTAGATTCGTTAACAATGAGCAGTTCTTC
CDR3 protein: CASSLSTRFVNNEQFF
D gene: .
V gene: TRBV3-1/TRBV3-2
J gene: TRBJ2-1
clone size: few
CDR3 length: 16

CDR3 DNA: TGTGCCAGCAGCCTACCTACCCTTGGGGCCAACGTCCTGACTTTC
CDR3 protein: CASSLPTLGANVLTF
D gene: .
V gene: TRBV6-6
J gene: TRBJ2-6
clone size: .
CDR3 length: 15

CDR3 DNA: TGTGCCAGCAGAACGACAACATCCTACGAGCAGTACTTC
CDR3 protein: CASRTTTSYEQYF
D gene: .
V gene: TRBV3-1/TRBV3-2
J gene: TRBJ2-7
clone size: many
CDR3 length: 13

CDR3 DNA: TGTGCCACCAGCAGGACAGAGATCTACAATGAGCAGTTCTTC
CDR3 protein: CATSRTEIYNEQFF
D gene: .
V gene: TRBV15
J gene: TRBJ2-1
clone size: .
CDR3 length: 14

CDR3 DNA: TGTGCCAGCAGCTTGGGACTATCCCCTAGCACAGATACGCAGTATTTT
CDR3 protein: CASSLGLSPSTDTQYF
D gene: .
V gene: TRBV5-4
J gene: TRBJ2-3
clone size: .
CDR3 length: 16

CDR3 DNA: TGTGCCAGCAGCCCCGACAGGGGATCTCCCTACGAGCAGTACTTC
CDR3 protein: CASSPDRGSPYEQYF
D gene: TRBD1
V gene: TRBV11-2
J gene: TRBJ2-7
clone size: .
CDR3 length: 15

CDR3 DNA: TGTGCCAGCTCACCAAAGACAGACTTTGGAAACACCATATATTTT
CDR3 protein: CASSPKTDFGNTIYF
D gene: .
V gene: TRBV18
J gene: TRBJ1-3
clone size: few
CDR3 length: 15

CDR3 DNA: TGTGCCAGCAGCTCAGCTGAGGGGGCCGAGCAGTACTTC
CDR3 protein: CASSSAEGAEQYF
D gene: TRBD1
V gene: TRBV7-8
J gene: TRBJ2-7
clone size: .
CDR3 length: 13

CDR3 DNA: TGTGCCAGCAGGCTGAACAGGGGAAACACTGAAGCTTTCTTT
CDR3 protein: CASRLNRGNTEAFF
D gene: TRBD1
V gene: TRBV28
J gene: TRBJ1-1
clone size: .
CDR3 length: 14

CDR3 DNA: TGTGCCAGCAGCCCGGGGACAGCTGGGGCCAACGTCCTGACTTTC
CDR3 protein: CASSPGTAGANVLTF
D gene: TRBD1
V gene: TRBV7-9
J gene: TRBJ2-6
clone size: .
CDR3 length: 15

CDR3 DNA: TGTGCCAGTGGAGGGGGGGCTAACACTGAAGCTTTCTTT
CDR3 protein: CASGGGANTEAFF
D gene: .
V gene: TRBV19
J gene: TRBJ1-1
clone size: .
CDR3 length: 13

CDR3 DNA: TGTGCCAGCAGACCGGGACAGCTAGCCAAAAACATTCAGTACTTC
CDR3 protein: CASRPGQLAKNIQYF
D gene: TRBD1
V gene: TRBV27
J gene: TRBJ2-4
clone size: .
CDR3 length: 15

CDR3 DNA: TGTGCCAGCAGCGCCAACATCCTTAACTATGGCTACACCTTC
CDR3 protein: CASSANILNYGYTF
D gene: .
V gene: TRBV6-5
J gene: TRBJ1-2
clone size: .
CDR3 length: 14

CDR3 DNA: TGTGCCAGCCGGCGGGGGGCGGGGTACGAGCAGTACTTC
CDR3 protein: CASRRGAGYEQYF
D gene: TRBD2
V gene: TRBV2
J gene: TRBJ2-7
clone size: .
CDR3 length: 13